Described below is a single TCR beta chain sequence and its context. The antigen is undetermined. Using its own MiXCR run on the reads, TCRdb lists one record per CDR3 protein. The table has some 940,000 distinct CDR3 sequences, 30% to 40% seen once. The J segment lost 1 base and the V segment lost 6 bases, leaving 2 bases of the junction unmatched. In germline, CDR1 is SNHLY, CDR2 FYNNEI. The CDR3 length is 14 residues. This sample is part of a study of T cell repertoires in cytomegalovirus infection. Study details: HLA-B-restricted CMV epitopes that are well studied were used alongside recently identified HLA-C-restricted ones.

The chain recombines TRBV2 with TRBJ2-1; 8 bases are shared with TRBD1. Here the sequenced sample was cultured CD8+ T cells from PBMCs, taken from culture after CMV antigen stimulation. The TCR comes from a human donor in good health (CMV status not recorded). Some clones in this sample may be carry-over from other donors' samples. The CDR3 DNA reads TGTGCCAGCAGAAGACAGGGGTCCTACAATGAGCAGTTCTTC. Residues: CASRRQGSYNEQFF.